Sequencing of this TCR beta chain was carried out in a study of blood T cell repertoires in COVID-19. Turning to the study itself: Material from acute and convalescent COVID-19 was sourced from the United States, Italy and Spain. T cells, B-cell-depleted T cells, or PBMCs supplied cDNA or gDNA.

Trimming took 1 base from V and 4 from J; bases not matched to a gene: 22. CDR3 length: 20 residues. Germline CDR1 is SGHRS and CDR2 is YFSETQ. As handled by the study authors: Estimation of nucleated cell counts relied on the amplification of reference gene primers. Repertoires were generated with immunoSEQ multiplex PCR, while TCRdb's copy carries only in-frame clones and drops some. V, J and clone size are taken as reported in that table, and D and trimming were inferred from the DNA itself. The repertoire holds 300,000 to 350,000 clones, roughly 87% seen once, with 2% to 3% in the top ten. The chain has TRBV5-1 and TRBJ1-1; 7 bases fit TRBD1. The material sequenced was peripheral blood. The sequence came from a man aged 18 to 30 with active or convalescent COVID-19. This chain's CDR3 is CASSLSGSSSYRGITTEAFF. As DNA, the CDR3 is TGCGCCAGCAGCTTGTCGGGATCCTCGTCCTACAGGGGCATTACCACTGAAGCTTTCTTT.